This is a list of T cell receptor beta chains from one sample in a study of blood T cells in healthy people across ages. MiXCR, applied by TCRdb to the 5' RACE reads, yields one record per CDR3 protein. The repertoire holds about 1.4 million distinct CDR3 sequences, with 45% to 70% as singletons. The sequenced material came from blood. The receptors derive from a man aged 18 to 30 in good health. The conserved cysteine and the conserved F or W are not part of the CDR3 here. Fields, in order: CDR3 length, J gene, clone size, V gene, D gene, CDR3 protein. A D gene is named only where the DNA matches it firmly. Some rows mark clone size as missing; the rest say once, few, many or name a class of expanded clone.

cdr3_length: 13; j_call: TRBJ2-1; clone_size: few; v_call: TRBV27; d_call: TRBD1; cdr3_aa: ASTYRGEGYNEQF
cdr3_length: 16; j_call: TRBJ2-5; clone_size: few; v_call: TRBV12-3/TRBV12-4; d_call: TRBD2; cdr3_aa: ASRPGLAGDPLGETQY
cdr3_length: 11; j_call: TRBJ1-2; clone_size: once; v_call: TRBV21-1; d_call: .; cdr3_aa: ASRDSQNYGYT
cdr3_length: 13; j_call: TRBJ1-2; clone_size: .; v_call: TRBV10-3; d_call: .; cdr3_aa: AISESIQENYGYT
cdr3_length: 18; j_call: TRBJ1-2; clone_size: .; v_call: TRBV28; d_call: .; cdr3_aa: ASSLWVRGTQRGPNYGYT
cdr3_length: 14; j_call: TRBJ2-7; clone_size: .; v_call: TRBV25-1; d_call: TRBD2; cdr3_aa: ASSARVAGVTYEQY
cdr3_length: 15; j_call: TRBJ2-1; clone_size: .; v_call: TRBV4-2; d_call: TRBD2; cdr3_aa: ASSQVAQAGADNEQF
cdr3_length: 12; j_call: TRBJ2-5; clone_size: .; v_call: TRBV28; d_call: .; cdr3_aa: ASSLAGPRETQY
cdr3_length: 14; j_call: TRBJ2-5; clone_size: .; v_call: TRBV6-5; d_call: .; cdr3_aa: ASSYSEGSPYNEQY
cdr3_length: 12; j_call: TRBJ1-5; clone_size: few; v_call: TRBV19; d_call: .; cdr3_aa: ASIGQGSSQPQH
cdr3_length: 13; j_call: .; clone_size: few; v_call: TRBV5-1; d_call: .; cdr3_aa: ASSLFTGTRHEQY
cdr3_length: 14; j_call: TRBJ2-7; clone_size: few; v_call: TRBV29-1; d_call: .; cdr3_aa: SVYGGGGLRSYEQY
cdr3_length: 12; j_call: TRBJ1-3; clone_size: .; v_call: TRBV3-1; d_call: TRBD1; cdr3_aa: ASSQETGANTIY
cdr3_length: 13; j_call: TRBJ2-7; clone_size: .; v_call: TRBV5-5; d_call: .; cdr3_aa: ASSLASGTYNEQY
cdr3_length: 11; j_call: .; clone_size: few; v_call: TRBV29-1; d_call: .; cdr3_aa: SVARWSLNEQY
cdr3_length: 12; j_call: TRBJ1-1; clone_size: .; v_call: TRBV10-3; d_call: .; cdr3_aa: AISESPGDTEAF
cdr3_length: 10; j_call: .; clone_size: .; v_call: TRBV6-6; d_call: .; cdr3_aa: ASSYIRDEQY
cdr3_length: 12; j_call: TRBJ1-4; clone_size: .; v_call: TRBV4-1; d_call: .; cdr3_aa: ASSQRGGEEKLF
cdr3_length: 15; j_call: TRBJ2-3; clone_size: .; v_call: TRBV10-3; d_call: .; cdr3_aa: AISEALNRGYTDTQY
cdr3_length: 10; j_call: TRBJ2-4; clone_size: .; v_call: TRBV29-1; d_call: .; cdr3_aa: SVREAKNIQY
cdr3_length: 11; j_call: TRBJ2-2; clone_size: few; v_call: TRBV4-1; d_call: .; cdr3_aa: ASSQENTGELF
cdr3_length: 10; j_call: TRBJ1-2; clone_size: few; v_call: TRBV6-5; d_call: .; cdr3_aa: ASSTTGFSYT
cdr3_length: 11; j_call: .; clone_size: .; v_call: TRBV7-2; d_call: .; cdr3_aa: ASSLPSRYEQY
cdr3_length: 12; j_call: .; clone_size: .; v_call: TRBV27; d_call: TRBD2; cdr3_aa: ASSLVAGASEQY
cdr3_length: 13; j_call: TRBJ1-2; clone_size: .; v_call: TRBV29-1; d_call: .; cdr3_aa: SVEVGKGVGYGYT
cdr3_length: 9; j_call: TRBJ1-1; clone_size: .; v_call: TRBV2; d_call: TRBD1; cdr3_aa: ASSDRDEAF
cdr3_length: 11; j_call: TRBJ2-7; clone_size: few; v_call: TRBV28; d_call: .; cdr3_aa: ASRVSGTYEQY
cdr3_length: 11; j_call: TRBJ2-7; clone_size: .; v_call: TRBV20-1; d_call: .; cdr3_aa: SARDRAAYEQY
cdr3_length: 11; j_call: TRBJ2-5; clone_size: .; v_call: TRBV20-1; d_call: .; cdr3_aa: SARRPGQETQY